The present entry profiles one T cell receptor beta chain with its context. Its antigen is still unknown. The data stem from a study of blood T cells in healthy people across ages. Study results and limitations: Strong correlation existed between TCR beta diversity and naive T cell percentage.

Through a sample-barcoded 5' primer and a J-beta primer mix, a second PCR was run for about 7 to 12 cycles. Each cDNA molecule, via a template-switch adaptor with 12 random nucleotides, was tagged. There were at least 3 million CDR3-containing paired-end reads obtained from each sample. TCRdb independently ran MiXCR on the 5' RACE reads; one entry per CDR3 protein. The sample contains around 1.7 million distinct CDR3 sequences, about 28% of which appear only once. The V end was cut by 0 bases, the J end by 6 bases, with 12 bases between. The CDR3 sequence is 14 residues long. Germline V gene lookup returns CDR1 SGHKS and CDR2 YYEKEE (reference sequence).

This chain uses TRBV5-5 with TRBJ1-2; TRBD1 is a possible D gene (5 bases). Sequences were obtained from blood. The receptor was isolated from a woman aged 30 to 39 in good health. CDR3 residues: CASSLVPGRDGYTF. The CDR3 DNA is TGTGCCAGCAGCTTGGTACCAGGGCGGGATGGCTACACCTTC.